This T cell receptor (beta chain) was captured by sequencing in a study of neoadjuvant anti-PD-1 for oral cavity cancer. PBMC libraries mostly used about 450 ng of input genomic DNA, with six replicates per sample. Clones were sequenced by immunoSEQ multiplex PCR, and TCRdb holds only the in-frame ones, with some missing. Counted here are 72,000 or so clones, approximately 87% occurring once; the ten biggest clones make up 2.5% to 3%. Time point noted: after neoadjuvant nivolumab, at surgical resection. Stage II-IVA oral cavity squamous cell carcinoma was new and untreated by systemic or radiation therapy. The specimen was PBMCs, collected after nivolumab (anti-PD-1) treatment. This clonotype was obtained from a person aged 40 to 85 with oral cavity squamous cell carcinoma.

CDR3 sequence (DNA): TGTGCCAGCAGCCCTTCAGGGGGCACAGATACGCAGTATTTT. It specifies CASSPSGGTDTQYF. The chain carries TRBV25-1 and TRBJ2-3, with D possibly being TRBD1 (6 bases). V dropped 6 bases and J dropped 1 base, with 11 bases sitting between them. The CDR3 contains 14 residues. Per the germline V gene, CDR1 is MGHDK and CDR2 is SYGVNS.